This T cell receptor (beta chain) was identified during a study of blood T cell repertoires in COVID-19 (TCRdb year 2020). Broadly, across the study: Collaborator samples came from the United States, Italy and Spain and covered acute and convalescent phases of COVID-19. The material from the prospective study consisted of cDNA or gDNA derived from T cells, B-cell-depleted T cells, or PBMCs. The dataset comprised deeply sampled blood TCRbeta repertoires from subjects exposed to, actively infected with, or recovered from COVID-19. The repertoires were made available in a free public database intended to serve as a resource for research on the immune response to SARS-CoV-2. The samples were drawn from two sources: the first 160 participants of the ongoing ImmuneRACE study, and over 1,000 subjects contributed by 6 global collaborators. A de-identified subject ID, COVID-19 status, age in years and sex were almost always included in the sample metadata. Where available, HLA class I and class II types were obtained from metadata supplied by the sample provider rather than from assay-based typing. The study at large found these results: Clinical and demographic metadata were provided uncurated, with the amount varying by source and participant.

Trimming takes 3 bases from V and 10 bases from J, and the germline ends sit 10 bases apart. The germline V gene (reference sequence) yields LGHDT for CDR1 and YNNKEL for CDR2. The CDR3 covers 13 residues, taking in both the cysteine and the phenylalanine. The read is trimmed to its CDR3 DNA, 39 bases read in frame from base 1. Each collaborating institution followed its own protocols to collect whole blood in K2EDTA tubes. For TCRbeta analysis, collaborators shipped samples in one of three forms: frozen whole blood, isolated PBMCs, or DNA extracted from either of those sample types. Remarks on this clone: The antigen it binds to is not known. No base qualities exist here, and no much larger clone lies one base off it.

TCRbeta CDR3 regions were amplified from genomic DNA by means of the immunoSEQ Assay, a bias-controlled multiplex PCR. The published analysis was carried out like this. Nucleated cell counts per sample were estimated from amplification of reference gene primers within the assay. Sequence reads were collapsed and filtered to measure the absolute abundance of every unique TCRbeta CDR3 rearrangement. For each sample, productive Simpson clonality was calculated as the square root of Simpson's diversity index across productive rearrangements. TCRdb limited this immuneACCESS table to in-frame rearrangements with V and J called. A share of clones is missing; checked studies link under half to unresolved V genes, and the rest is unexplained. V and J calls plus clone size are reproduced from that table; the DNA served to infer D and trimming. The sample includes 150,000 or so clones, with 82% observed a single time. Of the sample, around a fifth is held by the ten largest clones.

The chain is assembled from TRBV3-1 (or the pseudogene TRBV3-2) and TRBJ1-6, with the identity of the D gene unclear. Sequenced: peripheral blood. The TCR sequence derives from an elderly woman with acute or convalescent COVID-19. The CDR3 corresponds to CASSQGRGSPLHF. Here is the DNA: TGTGCCAGCAGCCAGGGCCGGGGATCACCCCTCCACTTT.